Listed below are T cell receptor beta chains from one sample, sequenced in a study of OX40 agonist ivuxolimab in advanced cancers. The assay was immunoSEQ multiplex PCR, and TCRdb's table has in-frame clones only and misses some. The data hold about 84,000 clones, with approximately 84% observed a single time. Sequenced here: CD4+ or CD8+ T cells sorted from blood, sampled in a trial of the OX40 agonist ivuxolimab. Every receptor here comes from an adult with an advanced solid tumor such as melanoma, head and neck, liver or kidney cancer. CDR3s include the opening cysteine and the closing phenylalanine or tryptophan. The D gene is left open where the match is weak. Part of the rows lack a size; the others show once, few, many or a class for expanded clones.

>12|-|TRBJ2-7|TRBV29-1|few
CSVDGGAREQYF
TGCAGCGTTGATGGGGGGGCAAGGGAGCAGTACTTC
>15|-|TRBJ2-7|TRBV11-2|few
CASSLGGPVSYEQYF
TGTGCCAGCAGCTTAGGGGGACCGGTGTCCTACGAGCAGTACTTC
>12|-|TRBJ2-5|TRBV7-2|-
CASSPRGETQYF
TGTGCCAGCAGCCCCAGAGGAGAGACCCAGTACTTC
>15|TRBD1|TRBJ1-1|TRBV7-9|-
CASSRQGGSPTEAFF
TGTGCCAGCAGCAGACAGGGAGGGTCGCCCACTGAAGCTTTCTTT
>18|TRBD1|TRBJ2-3|TRBV9|once
CASSVDEGQDPILNTQYF
TGTGCCAGCAGCGTAGATGAAGGACAGGACCCCATTCTGAATACGCAGTATTTT
>16|TRBD1|TRBJ2-3|TRBV7-7|-
CASSRGTGVGTDTQYF
TGTGCCAGCAGCAGGGGGACAGGGGTTGGCACAGATACGCAGTATTTT
>15|TRBD1|TRBJ2-5|TRBV6-5|-
CASSIGQGGQETQYF
TGTGCCAGCAGTATCGGACAGGGAGGTCAAGAGACCCAGTACTTC
>15|-|TRBJ1-5|TRBV4-3|-
CASSQDWDSNQPQHF
TGCGCCAGCAGCCAAGATTGGGATAGCAATCAGCCCCAGCATTTT
>15|TRBD1|TRBJ1-3|TRBV28|few
CATQGDRGSGNTIYF
TGTGCCACCCAAGGGGACAGGGGCTCTGGAAACACCATATATTTT
>16|TRBD1|TRBJ1-1|TRBV7-6|-
CASRPAPGQGASEAFF
TGTGCCAGCAGACCCGCCCCGGGACAGGGGGCCTCTGAAGCTTTCTTT
>12|-|TRBJ1-2|TRBV28|-
CASSLEQYGYTF
TGTGCCAGCAGTTTGGAACAGTATGGCTACACCTTC
>14|-|TRBJ2-2|TRBV2|-
CASMGRYSTGELFF
TGTGCCAGCATGGGTCGATACTCCACCGGGGAGCTGTTTTTT
>14|TRBD1|TRBJ1-4|TRBV2|few
CASSERGGREKLFF
TGTGCCAGCAGTGAAAGAGGGGGCCGTGAAAAACTGTTTTTT
>15|TRBD1|TRBJ1-1|TRBV5-1|once
CASSLALTGDTEAFF
TGCGCCAGCAGCTTGGCCCTTACAGGGGACACTGAAGCTTTCTTT
>17|TRBD2|TRBJ2-1|TRBV7-3|-
CASSRTGGTSGGTRRFF
TGTGCCAGCAGTCGTACCGGCGGGACTAGCGGGGGGACAAGACGGTTCTTC
>12|-|TRBJ1-1|TRBV9|few
CASSLMNTEAFF
TGTGCCAGCAGCCTCATGAACACTGAAGCTTTCTTT
>17|TRBD2|TRBJ2-3|TRBV5-1|-
CASSFTSSGGSTDTQYF
TGCGCCAGCAGCTTTACCTCTAGCGGGGGGAGCACAGATACGCAGTATTTT
>14|TRBD1|TRBJ1-3|TRBV13|-
CASSFVTGGNTIYF
TGTGCCAGCAGCTTTGTGACAGGGGGAAACACCATATATTTT
>15|-|TRBJ2-2|TRBV7-2|-
CASSPIGLNTGELFF
TGTGCCAGCAGCCCGATTGGGCTCAACACCGGGGAGCTGTTTTTT
>13|-|TRBJ2-7|TRBV6-6|-
CASWVASRPEQYF
TGTGCCAGCTGGGTGGCTAGTAGGCCCGAGCAGTACTTC
>13|-|TRBJ2-1|TRBV11-2|-
CASSLEFRDEQFF
TGTGCCAGCAGCTTGGAGTTCAGGGATGAGCAGTTCTTC
>13|-|TRBJ1-2|TRBV28|once
CASSFSRGGGYTF
TGTGCCAGCAGTTTTTCAAGAGGGGGTGGCTACACCTTC
>18|TRBD1|TRBJ1-6|TRBV19|-
CASSANFRDRGLGSPLHF
TGTGCCAGTAGTGCCAACTTCCGGGACAGGGGACTGGGTTCACCCCTCCACTTT
>14|-|TRBJ1-6|TRBV11-2|-
CASSLAFGNSPLHF
TGTGCCAGCAGCTTAGCGTTTGGGAATTCACCCCTCCACTTT
>14|-|TRBJ1-6|TRBV30|few
CAWSARGGSSPLHF
TGTGCCTGGAGTGCGCGCGGGGGCAGTTCACCCCTCCACTTT
>15|-|TRBJ1-2|TRBV2|-
CASSESWAGSYGYTF
TGTGCCAGCAGTGAATCATGGGCAGGGAGCTATGGCTACACCTTC
>16|TRBD2|TRBJ2-3|TRBV7-2|-
CASSFTSGGNMNTQYF
TGTGCCAGCAGCTTCACTAGCGGGGGGAATATGAATACGCAGTATTTT
>15|-|TRBJ2-2|TRBV9|few
CASSVGEVRSGELFF
TGTGCCAGCAGCGTAGGGGAAGTAAGATCCGGGGAGCTGTTTTTT
>14|-|TRBJ1-4|TRBV9|-
CASSVGGLNEKLFF
TGTGCCAGCAGCGTAGGGGGGCTAAATGAAAAACTGTTTTTT
>14|TRBD1|TRBJ1-4|TRBV5-1|-
CASSTGQGDEKLFF
TGCGCCAGCAGCACGGGACAGGGGGATGAAAAACTGTTTTTT
>13|-|TRBJ2-7|TRBV23-1|-
CASSQSGVYEQYF
TGCGCCAGCAGTCAATCGGGTGTCTACGAGCAGTACTTC
>14|-|TRBJ1-2|TRBV11-2|-
CASSLDGSAYGYTF
TGTGCCAGCAGCTTAGATGGCTCAGCCTATGGCTACACCTTC
>14|-|TRBJ1-2|TRBV10-3|-
CAISGGAGQEGYTF
TGTGCCATCAGTGGTGGGGCAGGCCAAGAGGGCTACACCTTC
>14|-|TRBJ1-1|TRBV7-2|once
CASRLLPVGTEAFF
TGTGCCAGCAGGCTGCTACCCGTGGGTACTGAAGCTTTCTTT
>16|-|TRBJ2-1|TRBV10-3|-
CAISEGRPGFYNEQFF
TGTGCCATCAGTGAAGGTCGACCGGGCTTCTACAATGAGCAGTTCTTC
>15|-|TRBJ1-2|TRBV6-5|-
CASSYTTRQNYGYTF
TGTGCCAGCAGTTATACGACGAGACAGAACTATGGCTACACCTTC
>14|-|TRBJ1-1|TRBV9|-
CASSVGRSHTEAFF
TGTGCCAGCAGCGTTGGCAGGTCCCACACTGAAGCTTTCTTT
>15|-|TRBJ1-5|TRBV7-2|few
CASSLMGMGNQPQHF
TGTGCCAGCAGCTTAATGGGGATGGGCAATCAGCCCCAGCATTTT
>17|-|TRBJ1-3|TRBV9|-
CASSVAGSGVSGNTIYF
TGTGCCAGCAGCGTAGCTGGGAGTGGGGTCTCTGGAAACACCATATATTTT
>14|-|TRBJ2-7|TRBV7-6|-
CASSLRTDSYEQYF
TGTGCCAGCAGCCTAAGGACAGACTCCTACGAGCAGTACTTC
>16|TRBD1|TRBJ2-2|TRBV7-2|-
CASSGRDRNGTGELFF
TGTGCCAGCAGCGGCCGGGACAGGAATGGTACCGGGGAGCTGTTTTTT
>15|TRBD1|TRBJ1-6|TRBV5-5|-
CASIPPGQYNSPLHF
TGTGCCAGCATCCCTCCGGGACAGTATAATTCACCCCTCCACTTT
>16|-|TRBJ2-2|TRBV5-1|-
CASSPEGGTNTGELFF
TGCGCCAGCAGCCCGGAGGGGGGTACGAACACCGGGGAGCTGTTTTTT
>15|TRBD1|TRBJ1-2|TRBV5-4|-
CASSLGGTGNYGYTF
TGTGCCAGCAGCTTGGGCGGGACAGGGAACTATGGCTACACCTTC
>17|TRBD2|TRBJ2-7|TRBV4-3|-
CASSQGPAGGSSYEQYF
TGCGCCAGCAGCCAAGGTCCAGCGGGGGGAAGCTCCTACGAGCAGTACTTC
>15|TRBD2|TRBJ2-5|TRBV7-3|-
CASSQLAGAKETQYF
TGTGCCAGCAGTCAACTAGCGGGGGCAAAAGAGACCCAGTACTTC
>14|-|TRBJ2-7|TRBV6-1|-
CASITTGTSYEQYF
TGTGCCAGCATCACCACGGGGACTTCCTACGAGCAGTACTTC
>14|TRBD1|TRBJ2-7|TRBV6-5|-
CASSRTGEAYEQYF
TGTGCCAGCAGCCGGACAGGGGAGGCCTACGAGCAGTACTTC
>18|TRBD1|TRBJ1-2|TRBV23-1|-
CASSQSNRGNVSSYGYTF
TGCGCCAGCAGTCAATCGAACAGGGGGAATGTCAGCAGCTATGGCTACACCTTC
>14|-|TRBJ2-1|TRBV19|-
CASSGGSSYNEQFF
TGTGCCAGTAGTGGCGGTAGCTCCTACAATGAGCAGTTCTTC
>15|-|TRBJ1-1|TRBV5-1|few
CASSLEGGPWGEAFF
TGCGCCAGCAGCTTGGAAGGGGGGCCGTGGGGTGAAGCTTTCTTT
>14|-|TRBJ2-1|TRBV5-1|-
CASSGGSSYNEQFF
TGCGCCAGCAGTGGGGGGAGCTCCTACAATGAGCAGTTCTTC
>13|TRBD1|TRBJ1-2|TRBV30|-
CAWMGQGFYGYTF
TGTGCCTGGATGGGACAGGGATTCTATGGCTACACCTTC
>13|-|TRBJ2-7|TRBV6-5|-
CASGRGVLSEQYF
TGTGCCAGCGGCCGGGGTGTCCTCTCCGAGCAGTACTTC
>14|-|TRBJ2-1|TRBV9|-
CASSVRAQNNEQFF
TGTGCCAGCAGCGTCCGGGCGCAAAACAATGAGCAGTTCTTC